This T cell receptor beta chain was profiled in a study of cytotoxic CD8 clonotypes in ibrutinib-treated CLL. Study results and caveats: Public clonotypes, an uncommon group, contracted or remained stable on treatment.

The table came from immunoSEQ multiplex PCR; TCRdb's copy has only in-frame clones and leaves some out. The repertoire holds about 49,000 clones, with more than 45% as singletons. This clone was recorded a few times. Its antigen is still unknown. Germline CDR1 reads KGHSH; CDR2 reads LQKENI. The J segment lost 0 bases and the V segment lost 6 bases, leaving 7 bases of the junction unmatched. The CDR3 spans 15 residues. The receptor's source is a human donor with chronic lymphocytic leukemia. The sequenced sample was PBMCs, obtained after 12 months of ibrutinib treatment. The chain recombines TRBV18 with TRBJ1-2; 7 bases map to TRBD1. The CDR3 DNA sequence: TGTGCCAGCTCTTTACCGGGACAGACTAACTATGGCTACACCTTC. Translation gives CASSLPGQTNYGYTF.